Below, 10 T cell receptor beta chains from the same sample are listed, as sequenced in a study of blood T cell repertoires in COVID-19. Assay used: immunoSEQ multiplex PCR; TCRdb lists only in-frame clones, some missing. Of under 35,000 clones listed, 70% to 90% were seen once; the top ten hold 5.5% to 7.5%. Material for sequencing was peripheral blood. The receptors were sampled from a human donor in a cohort sampled during active COVID-19.

The chain uses TRBV6-2 or TRBV6-3 and TRBJ2-7; the D gene is possibly TRBD1 (6 bases). Per germline, CDR1 MNHEY and CDR2 SVGEGT. V was clipped by 2 bases and J by 3 bases, with 14 bases between them. The CDR3 sequence is 15 residues long. CDR3 sequence: CASSYNRDRSYEQYF. CDR3 nucleotides: TGTGCCAGCAGTTACAACCGTGACAGGAGCTACGAGCAGTACTTC.

This chain links TRBV9 with TRBJ2-2; 15 nucleotides line up with TRBD2. Trimming removed 2 bases from V and 0 bases from J; junction bases left unmatched: 5. Germline CDR1 is SGDLS and CDR2 is YYNGEE. The CDR3 sequence is 19 residues long. The CDR3: CASSVGLAGGSTNTGELFF. The CDR3 DNA follows: TGTGCCAGCAGCGTTGGACTAGCGGGGGGGTCCACGAACACCGGGGAGCTGTTTTTT.

V is TRBV9 and J is TRBJ2-5; unclear D gene. Trimming took 0 bases from V and 5 from J, leaving 8 bases between them. This CDR3 is 13 amino acids long. CDR1 is SGDLS, CDR2 YYNGEE, per germline. CDR3 sequence (DNA): TGTGCCAGCAGCGTAGCCGTTCGGGAGACCCAGTACTTC. This encodes CASSVAVRETQYF.

The J gene is TRBJ2-5, the V gene TRBV7-2, with a tentative D call TRBD1 (6 bases). V was pared by 1 base and J by 7 bases, with 13 bases between. CDR3 length: 14 residues. Germline CDR1 is SGHTA and CDR2 is FQGNSA. CDR3 loop: CASSLDVGARTQYF. DNA of the CDR3: TGTGCCAGCAGCTTAGACGTGGGGGCGCGGACCCAGTACTTC. The full variable domain, with the rest looked up from reference TRBV7-2 and TRBJ2-5, is GAGVSQSPSNKVTEKGKDVELRCDPISGHTALYWYRQSLGQGLEFLIYFQGNSAPDKSGLPSDRFSAERTGGSVSTLTIQRTQQEDSAVYLCASSLDVGARTQYFGPGTRLLVL.

This clone was counted only a few times. The rearrangement joins TRBV19 to TRBJ2-3; D unclear. Germline values: CDR1 LNHDA, CDR2 SQIVND (reference sequence). The CDR3 is made up of 13 amino acids. Trimming cost V 7 bases and J 2 bases, with 10 bases left between them. The CDR3 spells CASTELNTDTQYF. The CDR3, as DNA: TGTGCCAGTACCGAACTGAACACAGATACGCAGTATTTT.

This chain links TRBV5-1 with TRBJ2-6; 8 bases line up with TRBD2. The trim removed 4 bases at V and 0 bases at J, leaving 12 bases unmatched. Germline V gene data show CDR1 as SGHRS and CDR2 as YFSETQ. The CDR3 consists of 19 residues. The CDR3, as DNA: TGCGCCAGCAGCCTGTTCGGGGGGGTTCACAACTCTGGGGCCAACGTCCTGACTTTC. This translates into CASSLFGGVHNSGANVLTF.

The chain carries TRBV5-1 and TRBJ1-1; a weak D match, TRBD1 (6 bases). The CDR3 totals 14 residues. CDR1 and CDR2 from the germline V gene are SGHRS and YFSETQ. V was clipped by 0 bases and J by 7 bases, with 13 bases between them. The CDR3 DNA reads TGCGCCAGCAGCTTGGCTGGGGGCTTAGGTGAAGCTTTCTTT. Amino acids: CASSLAGGLGEAFF.

The CDR3 coding sequence is TGTGCCAGCAGCCGCACGCAGGTTGGTAGGACAGGGCAGTTCTTC. This codes for CASSRTQVGRTGQFF. The J gene is TRBJ2-1, the V gene TRBV11-1; TRBD1 matches 7 bases. Germline V lookup: CDR1 SGHAT, CDR2 FQDESV (reference sequence). The CDR3 loop spans 15 amino acids. Unmatched junction bases numbered 16, after V lost 5 bases and J lost 12 bases.

The chain links TRBV9 to TRBJ1-3; a weak D match, TRBD1 (6 bases). The CDR3 runs to 15 residues. V gave up 5 bases and J gave up 4 bases, with 16 bases separating them. Per germline, CDR1 SGDLS and CDR2 YYNGEE. The CDR3 DNA reads TGTGCCAGCAGTGAGGTTATCGGGACAGGAAACACCATATATTTT. It translates to CASSEVIGTGNTIYF.

The chain is built from TRBV6-6 and TRBJ2-4; TRBD2 matches 7 bases. The V and J ends lost 8 bases and 10 bases, in that order; junction bases with no gene match: 11. CDR3 length: 13 residues. The V gene's germline CDR1 is MNHNY and CDR2 SVGAGI (reference sequence). In DNA form, the CDR3 reads TGTGCCAGCGGGGGGGTCAGACAGAAAATTCAGTACTTC. Translating it yields CASGGVRQKIQYF.